The T cell receptor beta chain under discussion was sequenced for a study of blood T cell repertoires in COVID-19. Overall study: The samples span acute and convalescent COVID-19 from the United States, Italy and Spain. Sources were T cells, B-cell-depleted T cells, or PBMCs; the material itself was cDNA or gDNA.

Original data processing: Amplification with reference gene primers provided the estimates of nucleated cell counts. Clones were sequenced by immunoSEQ multiplex PCR, and TCRdb holds only the in-frame ones, with some missing. The V and J calls and clone size were taken over from that table, and D and trimming were inferred from the DNA. The sample includes 220,000 or so clones, about 85% of them seen just once. This CDR3 has 14 residues. CDR1 is SGHRS and CDR2 is YFSETQ in the germline V gene. Trimming removed 1 base at V and 4 bases at J, with 12 bases between. The chain couples TRBV5-1 to TRBJ2-7; D gene ambiguous. Material: peripheral blood. The sequence was collected from a man in his fifties who had recovered from COVID-19. The CDR3 loop reads CASSLIDNRYEQYF. The CDR3 nucleotides read TGCGCCAGCAGCTTGATCGACAATCGTTACGAGCAGTACTTC.